The TCR beta chain described here comes from a study of blood T cell repertoires in COVID-19. Study-level information: Samples of COVID-19 (acute and convalescent) were obtained from the United States, Italy and Spain. T cells, B-cell-depleted T cells, or PBMCs supplied cDNA or gDNA.

Authors' methods: By means of reference gene primer amplification, nucleated cell counts were estimated. Data came from immunoSEQ multiplex PCR; TCRdb stores just in-frame clones and leaves some out. That table gives V, J and clone size, and the DNA gave D and trimming. This sample has about 35,000 clones; 91% occur once, and the top ten carry roughly 2%. The junction had 5 bases not matched to a gene; V was cut back by 4 bases and J by 3 bases. CDR3 size: 16 residues. Germline V gene sequence: CDR1 SGHRS, CDR2 YFSETQ. What was sequenced was peripheral blood. The rearrangement joins TRBV5-1 to TRBJ2-5; 14 positions match TRBD2. The sequence was obtained from a man aged 45-65 years with active COVID-19. This CDR3 is CASSPMTSGGEETQYF. The CDR3 DNA is TGCGCCAGCAGCCCCATGACTAGCGGGGGGGAAGAGACCCAGTACTTC.